The 13 T cell receptor beta chains listed next were all sequenced from one sample in a study of T cells after yellow fever vaccination. One entry per CDR3 protein, called by TCRdb with MiXCR from the 5' RACE reads. The data show approximately 300,000 distinct CDR3 sequences, roughly 8.7% seen once. Sequenced here: PBMCs, sampled on the day of the first yellow fever vaccination. These receptors originate from a man between 18 and 35 years old who received the YFV17D yellow fever vaccine.

The V call is TRBV20-1, the J call TRBJ2-5; TRBD2 agrees at 7 bases. This CDR3 has 16 residues. The germline V gene encodes CDR1 DFQATT and CDR2 SNEGSKA (reference sequence). V trimming: 2 bases; J trimming: 2 bases; junction bases outside the gene matches: 11. The CDR3 DNA is TGCAGTGCTAGACCCCCGTGGGGGGGGGAACAAGAGACCCAGTACTTC. As protein: CSARPPWGGEQETQYF.

This clonotype occurred a few times. This sequence joins TRBV7-3 and TRBJ2-2, with D hard to call. Germline CDR1 and CDR2: SGHTA and FQGTGA. The V end was cut by 2 bases, the J end by 4 bases, with 5 bases between. CDR3 length: 13 residues. CDR3 sequence (DNA): TGTGCCAGCAGCTTATCGGCCACCGGGGAGCTGTTTTTT. Encoded protein: CASSLSATGELFF.

This clonotype was counted a few times. This chain joins TRBV20-1 and TRBJ2-2, with 7 bases matching TRBD1. CDR3 size: 13 residues. V trimming: 7 bases; J trimming: 1 base; junction bases outside the gene matches: 3. In germline, CDR1 is DFQATT, CDR2 SNEGSKA (reference sequence). The CDR3 spells CSVRQGNTGELFF. CDR3 coding DNA: TGCAGTGTCCGACAGGGGAACACCGGGGAGCTGTTTTTT.

This clonotype was seen more than once but under ten times. The rearrangement joins TRBV7-2 to TRBJ2-7; TRBD2 matches 12 bases. Germline lookup yields CDR1 SGHTA and CDR2 FQGNSA. This CDR3 spans 14 amino acids. With V trimmed by 4 bases and J by 7 bases, 5 bases remained unmatched. The CDR3 region is CASSSTTSGGEQYF. The CDR3 DNA sequence: TGTGCCAGCAGCTCCACGACTAGCGGGGGAGAGCAGTACTTC. The variable domain in full, completed from reference TRBV7-2 and TRBJ2-7, reads GAGVSQSPSNKVTEKGKDVELRCDPISGHTALYWYRQSLGQGLEFLIYFQGNSAPDKSGLPSDRFSAERTGGSVSTLTIQRTQQEDSAVYLCASSSTTSGGEQYFGPGTRLTVT.

This clonotype was counted only a few times. The chain combines TRBV12-5 with TRBJ2-3; D is perhaps TRBD1 (6 bases). The germline V gene encodes CDR1 LGHNT and CDR2 FRNRAP. This CDR3 spans 15 amino acids. With 2 bases removed from V and 5 bases from J, the gap between germline ends came to 14 bases. The CDR3 bases are TGTGCTAGTGGTTTGCGGGGAACAGGGCTAGATACGCAGTATTTT. Protein: CASGLRGTGLDTQYF. The full variable domain, in which reference TRBV12-5 and TRBJ2-3 provide the parts outside the CDR3, is DARVTQTPRHKVTEMGQEVTMRCQPILGHNTVFWYRQTMMQGLELLAYFRNRAPLDDSGMPKDRFSAEMPDATLATLKIQPSEPRDSAVYFCASGLRGTGLDTQYFGPGTRLTVL.

This clonotype was observed a handful of times. The chain employs TRBV5-1 and TRBJ2-2; either TRBD1 or TRBD2 may fit D (5 bases each). Trimming removed 0 bases from V and 4 bases from J, with 7 bases in between. There are 14 residues in the CDR3. Germline V gene sequence: CDR1 SGHRS, CDR2 YFSETQ. CDR3 in amino acids: CASSLAGTTGELFF. The CDR3 coding sequence is TGCGCCAGCAGCTTGGCAGGGACCACCGGGGAGCTGTTTTTT.

This clonotype was observed many times. The chain employs TRBV12-3 or TRBV12-4 and TRBJ1-4; 9 bases match TRBD1. Trimming took 5 bases from V and 7 from J; bases not matched to a gene: 8. The CDR3 covers 15 residues. The chain's CDR3 is CASSPWTGVSEKLFF. CDR3 DNA sequence: TGTGCCAGCAGTCCCTGGACAGGGGTTAGTGAAAAACTGTTTTTT.

Only a few counts were recorded for this clonotype. The chain joins TRBV27 to TRBJ2-3; TRBD2 matches at 9 bases. The V segment lost 0 bases and the J segment 14 bases; nucleotides outside the gene matches: 15. This CDR3 has 16 amino acids. The germline V gene has CDR1 MNHEY and CDR2 SMNVEV (reference sequence). The DNA for the CDR3 is TGTGCCAGCAGTTTATCTGCTGGGCTTAGCAGCGGGAGGAGGTATTTT. Amino acid sequence: CASSLSAGLSSGRRYF.

This clonotype appeared many times. The V and J genes are TRBV19 and TRBJ1-2, with D possibly TRBD1 on 5 matching bases. Per germline, CDR1 LNHDA and CDR2 SQIVND (reference sequence). CDR3 length: 12 amino acids. Trimming took off 5 bases at V and 6 bases at J, with 10 bases between the two ends. CDR3 loop: CASSLGPNGYTF. The CDR3 DNA reads TGTGCCAGTAGTCTGGGACCGAATGGCTACACCTTC.

The chain links TRBV6-2 or TRBV6-3 to TRBJ2-5; maybe TRBD1 (6 bases). V dropped 7 bases and J dropped 2 bases, with 11 bases sitting between them. The CDR3 covers 13 residues. Germline V CDR1 and CDR2: MNHEY, SVGEGT. The CDR3 loop reads CASKEQGQETQYF. The CDR3 DNA is TGTGCCAGCAAAGAACAGGGTCAAGAGACCCAGTACTTC.

This clonotype has ten or more counts. V and J are TRBV14 and TRBJ2-3; possible D gene TRBD2, 5 bases. Germline V lookup: CDR1 SGHDN, CDR2 FVKESK. V shed 6 bases and J shed 0 bases, with 13 bases lying between them. The CDR3 loop spans 15 amino acids. CDR3 sequence (DNA): TGTGCCAGCAGGCGAGCGGTGTCTAGCACAGATACGCAGTATTTT. It codes for CASRRAVSSTDTQYF. Full variable domain (missing parts from reference TRBV14 and TRBJ2-3): EAGVTQFPSHSVIEKGQTVTLRCDPISGHDNLYWYRRVMGKEIKFLLHFVKESKQDESGMPNNRFLAERTGGTYSTLKVQPAELEDSGVYFCASRRAVSSTDTQYFGPGTRLTVL.

This sequence joins TRBV12-3 or TRBV12-4 and TRBJ2-3; D might be TRBD1 or TRBD2, each matching 5 bases. The V end was cut by 3 bases, the J end by 6 bases, with 13 bases between. The CDR3 is 14 amino acids. This chain's CDR3 is CASSFSSRGDTQYF. The CDR3 bases are TGTGCCAGCAGTTTCTCTAGCCGGGGCGATACGCAGTATTTT.

The chain couples TRBV10-3 to TRBJ2-4, with no clear D. Trimming stripped 2 bases from V and 0 bases from J, with 11 bases between. The CDR3 has 16 amino acids. Germline V gene data show CDR1 as ENHRY and CDR2 as SYGVKD. The CDR3: CAISETPHLAKNIQYF. The DNA for the CDR3 is TGTGCCATCAGTGAGACCCCGCACCTAGCCAAAAACATTCAGTACTTC.